This is a list of T cell receptor beta chains from one sample in a study of immune evolution from preneoplasia to lung adenocarcinoma. The method was immunoSEQ multiplex PCR; TCRdb's version includes in-frame clones alone and lacks a portion of them. This sample has roughly 28,000 clones, with less than 80% found just once. Sequenced material: FFPE invasive lung adenocarcinoma tissue. Receptors were obtained from a person in their sixties or seventies with invasive lung adenocarcinoma. Some clones in this sample may be carry-over from other donors' samples. CDR3s include the opening cysteine and the closing phenylalanine or tryptophan. The order of the fields is V gene, clone size, J gene, D gene, CDR3 DNA, CDR3 protein. D genes are given only for firm matches. Part of the rows lack a size; the others show once, few, many or a class for expanded clones.

V: TRBV6-5
size: -
J: TRBJ2-7
D: TRBD1
DNA: TGTGCCAGCAGTTACGGGACAGTGCCCTCCTACGAGCAGTACTTC
CDR3: CASSYGTVPSYEQYF

V: TRBV6-1
size: -
J: TRBJ2-2
D: -
DNA: TGTGCCAGCAGTCAAGTAGGTTCCGGGACCCAAGTTGCCGGGGAGCTGTTTTTT
CDR3: CASSQVGSGTQVAGELFF

V: TRBV28
size: -
J: TRBJ2-4
D: TRBD2
DNA: TGTGCCAGCAGTTTTGGCCGGGGGGGGGTTCTAGCCAAAAACATTCAGTACTTC
CDR3: CASSFGRGGVLAKNIQYF

V: TRBV28
size: -
J: TRBJ2-2
D: -
DNA: TGTGCCAGCAGTTTATCCCGGTCCACCGGGGAGCTGTTTTTT
CDR3: CASSLSRSTGELFF

V: TRBV30
size: -
J: TRBJ2-1
D: -
DNA: TGTGCCTGGACCCCCCCTACTAGCAGCTCCTACAATGAGCAGTTCTTC
CDR3: CAWTPPTSSSYNEQFF

V: TRBV7-2
size: -
J: TRBJ2-5
D: TRBD2
DNA: TGTGCCAGCAGCTCAAGGACTAGCGTAGAGACCCAGTACTTC
CDR3: CASSSRTSVETQYF

V: TRBV11-3
size: few
J: TRBJ1-1
D: -
DNA: TGTGCCAGCAGCTCGGGGACTTTTATGAACACTGAAGCTTTCTTT
CDR3: CASSSGTFMNTEAFF

V: TRBV7-2
size: once
J: TRBJ2-2
D: TRBD2
DNA: TGTGCCAGCAGTCGCCGGACTAGCGGGAGGACCGGGGAGCTGTTTTTT
CDR3: CASSRRTSGRTGELFF

V: TRBV11-3
size: once
J: TRBJ2-2
D: TRBD2
DNA: TGTGCCAGCAGCCCGCCAGCGGGAGGCCCGCGAGGGTCCGGGGAGCTGTTTTTT
CDR3: CASSPPAGGPRGSGELFF

V: TRBV7-2
size: -
J: TRBJ2-5
D: TRBD2
DNA: TGTGCCAGCAGCTCCATAGCGGGAGTAGAGACCCAGTACTTC
CDR3: CASSSIAGVETQYF

V: TRBV7-2
size: -
J: TRBJ2-2
D: -
DNA: TGTGCCAGCACCGTTGGGTCCGGGGAGCTGTTTTTT
CDR3: CASTVGSGELFF

V: TRBV10-2
size: -
J: TRBJ2-3
D: TRBD2
DNA: TGCGCCAGCACCCAGGGCCTAGCGGGAGTAGGCACAGATACGCAGTATTTT
CDR3: CASTQGLAGVGTDTQYF

V: TRBV18
size: -
J: TRBJ1-5
D: -
DNA: TGTGCCAGCTCACCTGTCGCGAAGGGGAGGAGCAATCAGCCCCAGCATTTT
CDR3: CASSPVAKGRSNQPQHF

V: TRBV4-1
size: -
J: TRBJ1-3
D: TRBD1
DNA: TGCGCCAGCAGCCAAGACGTAGGTGGACAGGGACGTTCCTCCTCTGGAAACACCATATATTTT
CDR3: CASSQDVGGQGRSSSGNTIYF

V: TRBV18
size: -
J: TRBJ2-3
D: -
DNA: TGTGCCAGCTCACCATATAGCACAGATACGCAGTATTTT
CDR3: CASSPYSTDTQYF

V: TRBV28
size: few
J: TRBJ1-2
D: TRBD1
DNA: TGTGCCAGTGATGGACAGGGAGGTGGCTACACCTTC
CDR3: CASDGQGGGYTF

V: TRBV7-2
size: -
J: TRBJ2-7
D: TRBD2
DNA: TGTGCCAGCAGCTTAGGAGTCTTCGGCGGGAGGGCAGGCGAGCAGTACTTC
CDR3: CASSLGVFGGRAGEQYF

V: TRBV29-1
size: once
J: TRBJ2-3
D: TRBD2
DNA: TGCAGCGTGGGGACTAGCGGGCGAGGAGGAGATACGCAGTATTTT
CDR3: CSVGTSGRGGDTQYF

V: TRBV28
size: medium-sized
J: TRBJ2-7
D: TRBD1
DNA: TGTGCCAGCAGTCCCGGACAGGGAACGTACGAGCAGTACTTC
CDR3: CASSPGQGTYEQYF

V: TRBV28
size: once
J: TRBJ2-6
D: -
DNA: TGTGCCAGCAGTGGTCCGGTTGGGGCCAACGTCCTGACTTTC
CDR3: CASSGPVGANVLTF

V: TRBV19
size: -
J: TRBJ1-3
D: -
DNA: TGTGCCAGTAATCCGACCTCTAACTCTGGAAACACCATATATTTT
CDR3: CASNPTSNSGNTIYF

V: TRBV5-1
size: once
J: TRBJ2-6
D: -
DNA: TGCGCCAGCAGCTTGGCCGGTGGGAACGCCAACGTCCTGACTTTC
CDR3: CASSLAGGNANVLTF

V: TRBV14
size: -
J: TRBJ1-1
D: -
DNA: TGTGCCAGCAGCCAAGGAGGCACTGAAGCTTTCTTT
CDR3: CASSQGGTEAFF

V: TRBV4-3
size: -
J: TRBJ2-7
D: TRBD1
DNA: TGCGCCAGCAAGAATGGGACAGTTGTCTACGAGCAGTACTTC
CDR3: CASKNGTVVYEQYF

V: TRBV12-5
size: -
J: TRBJ2-7
D: -
DNA: TGTGCTAGTGGTTTGGTACTATCCCCGACCTACGAGCAGTACTTC
CDR3: CASGLVLSPTYEQYF

V: TRBV9
size: few
J: TRBJ2-2
D: TRBD1
DNA: TGTGCCAGCACCGGACAGGGGGCCGCCGGGGAGCTGTTTTTT
CDR3: CASTGQGAAGELFF

V: TRBV6-1
size: -
J: TRBJ1-5
D: TRBD1
DNA: TGTGCCAGCAGTTGGAAGGGGGCCCAGCCCCAGCATTTT
CDR3: CASSWKGAQPQHF

V: TRBV18
size: -
J: TRBJ1-3
D: -
DNA: TGTGCCAGCTCACCAGGGACGGTCGAATCTGGAAACACCATATATTTT
CDR3: CASSPGTVESGNTIYF

V: TRBV19
size: -
J: TRBJ1-5
D: -
DNA: TGTGCCAGTAATCGCAGGGGAGCCAATCAGCCCCAGCATTTT
CDR3: CASNRRGANQPQHF